This passage covers 22 T cell receptor beta chains from one sample sequenced in a study of CD8 T cells in ankylosing spondylitis. MiXCR, applied by TCRdb to the 5' RACE reads, yields one record per CDR3 protein. The data show under 300,000 distinct CDR3 sequences, about 10% seen once. Sequenced sample: blood, either unsorted or a sorted T cell fraction (not recorded which). The receptors derive from a male donor with ankylosing spondylitis or in good health (not recorded which).

The rearrangement links TRBV10-3 to TRBJ2-7; D is possibly TRBD2 (6 bases). Trimming left V 7 bases short and J 4 bases short, with 14 bases between. The CDR3 loop spans 13 amino acids. From germline, CDR1 is ENHRY and CDR2 SYGVKD. CDR3 in DNA: TGTGCCATCATATGGGCGGGAAGTTACGAGCAGTACTTC. Its protein product is CAIIWAGSYEQYF.

This clonotype was observed at least ten times. The chain links TRBV5-1 to TRBJ2-7; D is unresolved. This CDR3 is built from 14 residues. Germline CDR1 SGHRS, CDR2 YFSETQ. The V end lost 4 bases, the J end lost 1 base, and 12 bases lay between the germline ends. The CDR3 DNA reads as TGCGCCAGCAGCCCCTCCGAGAGTTCCTACGAGCAGTACTTC. This encodes CASSPSESSYEQYF.

In regard to this clonotype: This clone may be a read error of a much larger clone one base away. This chain joins TRBV15 and TRBJ2-7; possible D gene TRBD1, 5 bases. The CDR3 has 13 residues. From germline, CDR1 is LNHNV and CDR2 YYDKDF (reference sequence). CDR3 in amino acids: CAASRDQFYEQYF. For the CDR3, the DNA is TGTGCCGCCAGCAGGGATCAATTCTACGAGCAGTACTTC.

This clonotype was recorded many times. CDR3 DNA: TGTGCCTGGTCTGAAGGGTCTGGCAATCAGCCCCAGCATTTT. Its translation is CAWSEGSGNQPQHF. This chain connects TRBV30 to TRBJ1-5, with D unclear. The CDR3 runs to 14 residues. Trimming cost V 5 bases and J 2 bases, with 13 bases left between them. The germline V gene has CDR1 GTSNPN and CDR2 SVGIG (reference sequence).

This clonotype was detected many times. This chain joins TRBV9 and TRBJ2-1; 9 nucleotides match TRBD2. Germline CDR1 SGDLS, CDR2 YYNGEE. This CDR3 has 16 residues. Unmatched junction bases numbered 3, after V lost 1 base and J lost 1 base. This chain's CDR3 is CASSVKSGGSYNEQFF. The CDR3 DNA follows: TGTGCCAGCAGCGTAAAAAGCGGGGGGTCCTACAATGAGCAGTTCTTC.

This chain connects TRBV7-9 to TRBJ2-5; 7 nucleotides agree with TRBD2. V shed 3 bases and J 1 base; nucleotides not matched to a gene: 2. The germline gives CDR1 SEHNR, CDR2 FQNEAQ (reference sequence). The CDR3 has 14 residues. CDR3 bases: TGTGCCAGCAGCTTCCTAGCGGTCCAAGAGACCCAGTACTTC. Translating it yields CASSFLAVQETQYF.

This clonotype was observed at least ten times. The CDR3 is CASSSEFSSTDTQYF. Written as DNA, the CDR3 is TGTGCCAGCAGCTCAGAGTTTTCTAGCACAGATACGCAGTATTTT. The chain joins TRBV7-8 to TRBJ2-3, with D hard to call. V was trimmed by 4 bases and J by 0 bases, leaving 11 bases between them. The CDR3 contains 15 residues. Per the germline V gene, CDR1 is SGHVS and CDR2 is FQNEAQ. The whole variable domain, filled in from reference TRBV7-8 and TRBJ2-3, reads GAGVSQSPRYKVAKRGQDVALRCDPISGHVSLFWYQQALGQGPEFLTYFQNEAQLDKSGLPSDRFFAERPEGSVSTLKIQRTQQEDSAVYLCASSSEFSSTDTQYFGPGTRLTVL.

This clonotype occurred a few times. This chain uses TRBV6-1 with TRBJ1-5; no clear D. Trimming cost V 6 bases and J 4 bases, with 10 bases left between them. The length of the CDR3 is 13 residues. The germline gives CDR1 MNHNS, CDR2 SASEGT. For the CDR3, the DNA is TGTGCCAGCAGAGGTTTACAGAATCAGCCCCAGCATTTT. As protein: CASRGLQNQPQHF.

This clonotype was picked up many times. This chain joins TRBV7-2 and TRBJ2-5, with 11 bases that match TRBD2. Germline V CDR1 and CDR2: SGHTA, FQGNSA. The CDR3 runs 16 residues. V gave up 5 bases and J gave up 4 bases; unmatched junction bases: 9. CDR3 DNA: TGTGCCAGCAGCGGCGGGACTAGCGGAAAGAGAGAGACCCAGTACTTC. This translates into CASSGGTSGKRETQYF.

At least ten counts were recorded for this clonotype. J is TRBJ2-3 and V is TRBV2, with D uncertain. This CDR3 has 20 amino acids. V was shortened by 0 bases and J by 2 bases, with 24 bases between the two germline ends. The germline V gene encodes CDR1 SNHLY and CDR2 FYNNEI. The CDR3 bases are TGTGCCAGCAGTGAAGCGCTGAGTCCCTTTTCCCAGCCTCACACAGATACGCAGTATTTT. Protein product: CASSEALSPFSQPHTDTQYF.

This clonotype has ten or more counts. The chain joins TRBV11-2 to TRBJ2-1; 10 bases match TRBD2. The CDR3 covers 15 residues. V lost 4 bases and J lost 10; bases outside the gene matches: 10. The germline CDR1 and CDR2 sequences are SGHAT and FQNNGV. In DNA form, the CDR3 reads TGTGCCAGCAGCTCCCTCCTAGCGGGAGTGGGAGAGCAGTTCTTC. This gives the protein CASSSLLAGVGEQFF. The full variable domain, with the rest looked up from reference TRBV11-2 and TRBJ2-1, is EAGVAQSPRYKIIEKRQSVAFWCNPISGHATLYWYQQILGQGPKLLIQFQNNGVVDDSQLPKDRFSAERLKGVDSTLKIQPAKLEDSAVYLCASSSLLAGVGEQFFGPGTRLTVL.

This clonotype was observed at least ten times. V and J are TRBV25-1 and TRBJ2-1; weak D call: TRBD2 (6 bases). V shed 6 bases and J shed 9 bases, with 15 bases lying between them. Germline-derived CDR1 and CDR2 are MGHDK and SYGVNS. The CDR3 covers 13 residues. In nucleotides, the CDR3 is TGTGCCAGCAGCCCGCCGGGGGTTCCTGAGCAGTTCTTC. Translation gives CASSPPGVPEQFF.

This sequence joins TRBV14 and TRBJ1-1, with a possible D match to TRBD1 (5 bases). V was clipped by 1 base and J by 5 bases, with 11 bases between them. This CDR3 has 14 residues. The germline V gene encodes CDR1 SGHDN and CDR2 FVKESK. The CDR3 nucleotides are TGTGCCAGCAGCCAAGGAGCCAGGGTGACTGAAGCTTTCTTT. It yields the protein CASSQGARVTEAFF.

This clonotype has more than one count but fewer than ten. The J gene is TRBJ2-5, the V gene TRBV5-5; 12 bases are shared with TRBD2. This CDR3 has 13 amino acids. After removal of 5 bases from V and 12 bases from J, the junction contained 8 bases not matched to a gene. Germline CDR1 and CDR2: SGHKS and YYEKEE (reference sequence). CDR3 nucleotides: TGTGCCAGCAGTCGACTAGCGGGAGAAGTGGAGTACTTC. Amino acids: CASSRLAGEVEYF.

This clonotype was observed many times. V gene TRBV29-1 combines with J gene TRBJ1-4; D is unresolved. The V end was cut by 7 bases, the J end by 7 bases, with 16 bases between. This CDR3 spans 13 amino acids. Germline V gene data show CDR1 as SQVTM and CDR2 as ANQGSEA. Here the CDR3 reads CSAESGFSEKLFF. CDR3 nucleotides: TGCAGCGCCGAGTCGGGGTTTTCTGAAAAACTGTTTTTT.

This clonotype was detected many times. This chain uses TRBV6-1 with TRBJ1-1; D is uncertain. Trimming stripped 6 bases from V and 0 bases from J, with 11 bases between. The CDR3 has 14 amino acids. Germline V gene data show CDR1 as MNHNS and CDR2 as SASEGT. CDR3 sequence: CASREDGMNTEAFF. CDR3 bases: TGTGCCAGCAGAGAGGACGGGATGAACACTGAAGCTTTCTTT.

This clonotype came up a few times. CDR3 DNA sequence: TGTGCCAGTAGGACAGGGGGCGAGTGGGCTGAAGCTTTCTTT. It codes for CASRTGGEWAEAFF. V gene TRBV19 combines with J gene TRBJ1-1, with 10 nucleotides matching TRBD1. V lost 6 bases and J lost 6; bases outside the gene matches: 7. The CDR3 sequence is 14 residues long. The germline V gene encodes CDR1 LNHDA and CDR2 SQIVND (reference sequence).

At least ten counts were recorded for this clonotype. The chain links TRBV3-1 to TRBJ2-3; perhaps TRBD2 as D (5 bases). The CDR3 is 16 residues long. Germline V gives CDR1 LGHDT, CDR2 YNNKEL (reference sequence). V lost 0 bases to trimming and J lost 8 bases, with 18 bases between them. DNA for the CDR3: TGTGCCAGCAGCCAAGATTCGGGAACCCCGGGCGGTACGCAGTATTTT. It is translated as CASSQDSGTPGGTQYF.

This clonotype was found a few times. The CDR3 nucleotides read TGTGCCAGCAGCTCTTCACTAGCGGGAGGCACCGGGGAGCTGTTTTTT. As protein: CASSSSLAGGTGELFF. The rearrangement links TRBV7-9 to TRBJ2-2; 12 nucleotides match TRBD2. The V gene's germline CDR1 is SEHNR and CDR2 FQNEAQ (reference sequence). The CDR3 consists of 16 residues. V shed 4 bases, J shed 4 bases, and the junction held 4 bases outside the gene matches.

This clonotype came up many times. The chain has TRBV19 and TRBJ2-7; no definite D call. Looked up from germline, CDR1 is LNHDA and CDR2 is SQIVND (reference sequence). CDR3 length: 14 residues. The V gene lost 2 bases and the J gene lost 3 bases, with 11 bases spanning the gap. The CDR3 nucleotides read TGTGCCAGTAGTATAATCGACGGAGACTACGAGCAGTACTTC. It yields the protein CASSIIDGDYEQYF.

The sample holds many counts of this clonotype. The V call is TRBV5-1, the J call TRBJ1-2; TRBD1 is a possible D gene (6 bases). The CDR3 length is 15 residues. Germline-derived CDR1 and CDR2 are SGHRS and YFSETQ. Trimming pared 4 bases from V and 6 bases from J, leaving 19 bases between. The CDR3 here is CASSPSVLAGDGYTF. Here the CDR3 DNA reads TGCGCCAGCAGCCCGTCCGTCTTGGCAGGGGATGGCTACACCTTC.

This clonotype occurred many times. V gene TRBV30 combines with J gene TRBJ2-1; D perhaps matches TRBD1 (6 bases). The CDR3 length is 14 residues. Trimming shortened V by 1 base and J by 7 bases, and 14 bases separated the two germline ends. The germline V gene encodes CDR1 GTSNPN and CDR2 SVGIG (reference sequence). CDR3 loop: CAWSAPRGVNEQFF. CDR3 DNA: TGTGCCTGGAGTGCCCCCAGGGGAGTGAATGAGCAGTTCTTC.